Each of the 20 T cell receptor beta chains below was sequenced from the same sample in a study of CD8 T cells in ankylosing spondylitis. TCRdb redid the calling of the 5' RACE reads with MiXCR, one entry per CDR3 protein. The sample comprises 250,000 to 350,000 distinct CDR3 sequences, about 20% of which are singletons, and roughly 3.4% rests with the top ten. Source material: blood, either unsorted or a sorted T cell fraction (not recorded which). The source is a female donor with ankylosing spondylitis or in good health (not recorded which).

At least ten counts were recorded for this clonotype. The V call is TRBV12-3 or TRBV12-4, the J call TRBJ1-5; the D is unclear. CDR3 length equals 13 residues. The V and J ends lost 4 bases and 0 bases respectively, with 4 bases between them. The CDR3, as DNA: TGTGCCAGCAGTTCCCGTAGCAATCAGCCCCAGCATTTT. Its translation: CASSSRSNQPQHF.

V usage is TRBV11-2 and J usage is TRBJ2-3, with D unclear. Trimming removed 5 bases from V and 8 bases from J, with 23 bases in between. This CDR3 is built from 16 residues. Germline V gene data show CDR1 as SGHAT and CDR2 as FQNNGV. CDR3 DNA sequence: TGTGCCAGCAGCACCTTAGGGCTGATCTGGAGAGGTACGCAGTATTTT. Protein sequence: CASSTLGLIWRGTQYF.

This clonotype was detected a few times. J is TRBJ1-5 and V is TRBV7-2; 8 nucleotides match TRBD1. Per germline, CDR1 SGHTA and CDR2 FQGNSA. The CDR3 length is 16 residues. With V trimmed by 5 bases and J by 5 bases, 11 bases remained unmatched. CDR3 DNA: TGTGCCAGCAGCCCTGGGTACGGCAGGGGGCATCAGCCCCAGCATTTT. Its translation is CASSPGYGRGHQPQHF.

This clonotype has a count of ten or more. The V call is TRBV10-3, the J call TRBJ2-1; D is possibly TRBD1 (5 bases). The V and J ends lost 0 bases and 4 bases respectively, with 16 bases between them. Germline loops: CDR1 ENHRY, CDR2 SYGVKD. The CDR3 runs 17 residues. The CDR3 region is CAISESGQGEKYNEQFF. The DNA of the CDR3 is TGTGCCATCAGTGAGTCAGGGCAGGGCGAAAAGTACAATGAGCAGTTCTTC.

The V and J genes are TRBV7-2 and TRBJ2-1, with 11 bases that match TRBD2. Germline V CDR1 and CDR2: SGHTA, FQGNSA. With V trimmed by 3 bases and J by 7 bases, 5 bases remained unmatched. CDR3 length: 15 residues. The chain's CDR3 is CASSLIAGGWNEQFF. The CDR3 DNA reads as TGTGCCAGCAGCTTGATAGCGGGAGGGTGGAATGAGCAGTTCTTC.

The J gene is TRBJ1-2, the V gene TRBV20-1; 7 bases map to TRBD1. Losses at the gene ends were 6 bases for V and 8 bases for J; bases not matched to a gene: 15. The CDR3 length is 14 residues. Germline V gives CDR1 DFQATT, CDR2 SNEGSKA (reference sequence). Here the CDR3 reads CSAFFRGASGGYTF. The CDR3 DNA sequence: TGCAGTGCATTCTTCAGGGGGGCCTCAGGGGGCTACACCTTC.

V usage is TRBV29-1 and J usage is TRBJ1-2; weak D call: TRBD1 (6 bases). Germline CDR1 reads SQVTM; CDR2 reads ANQGSEA. The V and J ends lost 8 bases and 1 base respectively, with 14 bases between them. The CDR3 runs 13 residues. Here the CDR3 reads CSFTGTRNYGYTF. The CDR3 nucleotides are TGCAGCTTCACCGGGACACGTAACTATGGCTACACCTTC.

A few counts support this clonotype. The chain is built from TRBV19 and TRBJ1-1, with D uncertain. This CDR3 region has 13 residues. The V and J ends lost 4 bases and 1 base respectively, with 7 bases between them. From germline, CDR1 is LNHDA and CDR2 SQIVND (reference sequence). The CDR3 spells CASSTHKNTEAFF. For the CDR3, the DNA is TGTGCCAGTAGTACCCACAAGAACACTGAAGCTTTCTTT. Full variable domain (remainder filled in from reference TRBV19 and TRBJ1-1): DGGITQSPKYLFRKEGQNVTLSCEQNLNHDAMYWYRQDPGQGLRLIYYSQIVNDFQKGDIAEGYSVSREKKESFPLTVTSAQKNPTAFYLCASSTHKNTEAFFGQGTRLTVV.

The chain uses TRBV4-2 and TRBJ2-2; 12 bases match TRBD2. Trimming took 1 base from V and 4 from J; bases not matched to a gene: 7. The length of the CDR3 is 18 residues. Per germline, CDR1 LGHNA and CDR2 YNFKEQ. The CDR3 loop is CASSQALAGGPGTGELFF. The CDR3, as DNA: TGTGCCAGCAGCCAAGCCCTAGCGGGAGGGCCCGGCACCGGGGAGCTGTTTTTT.

This clonotype came up a few times. The CDR3 DNA follows: TGCAGTGCTTTCCAGGAGCAGGACACCGGGGAGCTGTTTTTT. Amino acids: CSAFQEQDTGELFF. V gene TRBV20-1 combines with J gene TRBJ2-2; D is unclear. The length of the CDR3 is 14 residues. V lost 5 bases and J lost 3, with 13 bases in between. The V gene's germline CDR1 is DFQATT and CDR2 SNEGSKA (reference sequence).

This clonotype was picked up a small number of times. This CDR3 reads CSVDLLAGGLLGYNEQFF. The CDR3 nucleotides are TGCAGCGTTGACCTACTAGCGGGAGGCTTATTAGGGTACAATGAGCAGTTCTTC. The gene calls are TRBV29-1 and TRBJ2-1, with 12 bases fitting TRBD2. The CDR3 consists of 18 residues. V lost 3 bases to trimming and J lost 4 bases; unmatched junction nucleotides: 13. Per the germline V gene, CDR1 is SQVTM and CDR2 is ANQGSEA.

This clonotype was seen more than once but under ten times. The chain employs TRBV12-3 or TRBV12-4 and TRBJ2-7; possible D gene TRBD1, 6 bases. V lost 6 bases and J 4 bases, leaving 10 bases between the germline ends. The CDR3 is 12 amino acids. For the CDR3, the DNA is TGTGCCAGCAGGGAAGGGGGATACGAGCAGTACTTC. Protein product: CASREGGYEQYF.

The chain combines TRBV10-3 with TRBJ2-3; D gene uncertain. Germline V lookup: CDR1 ENHRY, CDR2 SYGVKD. V dropped 3 bases and J dropped 1 base, with 14 bases sitting between them. The CDR3 has 16 residues. In DNA form, the CDR3 reads TGTGCCATCAGTGAAACCACCATGGCCCGCACAGATACGCAGTATTTT. This codes for CAISETTMARTDTQYF.

This clonotype was seen only a few times. The chain couples TRBV6-1 to TRBJ2-6; D uncertain. Germline V gives CDR1 MNHNS, CDR2 SASEGT. V was shortened by 5 bases and J by 0 bases, with 11 bases between the two germline ends. The CDR3 has 16 residues. This CDR3 reads CASSPVALSGANVLTF. CDR3 DNA: TGTGCCAGCAGTCCGGTAGCCCTCTCTGGGGCCAACGTCCTGACTTTC.

Only one count was recorded for this clonotype. The chain couples TRBV10-3 to TRBJ2-1, with 7 bases that match TRBD2. Losses at the gene ends were 4 bases for V and 2 bases for J; bases not matched to a gene: 8. CDR1 and CDR2 (germline): ENHRY, SYGVKD. The CDR3 spans 16 residues. Here the CDR3 DNA reads TGTGCCATCAGTGGGGATGGAGGGAGGGCCTACAATGAGCAGTTCTTC. Translating it yields CAISGDGGRAYNEQFF.

The chain couples TRBV20-1 to TRBJ2-7, with 7 bases aligning to TRBD2. This CDR3 contains 14 residues. V gave up 7 bases and J gave up 2 bases; unmatched junction bases: 11. CDR1 and CDR2 from the germline V gene are DFQATT and SNEGSKA (reference sequence). CDR3 amino acids: CSVLGPGTTYEQYF. CDR3 sequence (DNA): TGCAGTGTCCTGGGACCGGGGACTACCTACGAGCAGTACTTC.

This clonotype was observed a handful of times. The chain employs TRBV7-2 and TRBJ1-2; tentative D call: TRBD1 (5 bases). The germline V gene has CDR1 SGHTA and CDR2 FQGNSA. V was clipped by 8 bases and J by 2 bases, with 21 bases between them. The CDR3 extends over 16 amino acids. Written as DNA, the CDR3 is TGTGCCAGCTGCCGGGACCCAGACCCGGGGAACTATGGCTACACCTTC. Protein: CASCRDPDPGNYGYTF.

V and J are TRBV7-2 and TRBJ2-3; D is perhaps TRBD2 (5 bases). Trimming left V 2 bases short and J 2 bases short, with 11 bases between. Germline CDR1 is SGHTA and CDR2 is FQGNSA. The CDR3 has 15 amino acids. CDR3 sequence reads: CASSLRASFTDTQYF. The CDR3 DNA reads TGTGCCAGCAGCTTACGGGCTAGCTTCACAGATACGCAGTATTTT. The full variable domain, its missing parts supplied by reference TRBV7-2 and TRBJ2-3, is GAGVSQSPSNKVTEKGKDVELRCDPISGHTALYWYRQSLGQGLEFLIYFQGNSAPDKSGLPSDRFSAERTGGSVSTLTIQRTQQEDSAVYLCASSLRASFTDTQYFGPGTRLTVL.

This clonotype was detected only a few times. J is TRBJ2-5 and V is TRBV20-1; 7 bases line up with TRBD2. In germline, CDR1 is DFQATT, CDR2 SNEGSKA (reference sequence). V gave up 1 base and J gave up 2 bases; unmatched junction bases: 7. CDR3 length equals 15 residues. The CDR3 sequence: CSARVAGVGQETQYF. CDR3 nucleotides: TGCAGTGCTAGAGTTGCGGGAGTTGGGCAAGAGACCCAGTACTTC.

The rearrangement joins TRBV7-9 to TRBJ2-7; perhaps TRBD2 as D (5 bases). Trimming cost V 3 bases and J 5 bases, with 17 bases left between them. Looked up from germline, CDR1 is SEHNR and CDR2 is FQNEAQ (reference sequence). This CDR3 has 15 amino acids. CDR3 coding DNA: TGTGCCAGCAGCTTGAGGGTAGGACTGAACCACGAGCAGTACTTC. Encoded protein: CASSLRVGLNHEQYF.